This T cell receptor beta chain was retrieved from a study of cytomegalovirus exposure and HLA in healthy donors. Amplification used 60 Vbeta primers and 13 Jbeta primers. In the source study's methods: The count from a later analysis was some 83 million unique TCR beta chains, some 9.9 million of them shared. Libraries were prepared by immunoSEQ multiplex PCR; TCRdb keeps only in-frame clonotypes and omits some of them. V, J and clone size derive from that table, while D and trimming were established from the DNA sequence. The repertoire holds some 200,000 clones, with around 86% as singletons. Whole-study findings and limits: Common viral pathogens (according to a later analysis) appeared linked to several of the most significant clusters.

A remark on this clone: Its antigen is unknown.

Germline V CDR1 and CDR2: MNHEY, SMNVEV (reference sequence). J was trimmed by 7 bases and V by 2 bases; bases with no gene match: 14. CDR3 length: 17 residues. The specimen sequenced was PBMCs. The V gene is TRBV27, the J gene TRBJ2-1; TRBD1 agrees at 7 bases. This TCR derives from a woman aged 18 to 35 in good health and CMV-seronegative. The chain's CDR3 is CASSLPGTDPRRNEQFF. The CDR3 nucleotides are TGTGCCAGCAGTTTACCGGGGACAGATCCCAGGAGGAATGAGCAGTTCTTC.